This entry lists 24 T cell receptor beta chains sequenced from one sample in a study of OX40 agonist ivuxolimab in advanced cancers. Sequenced by immunoSEQ multiplex PCR; TCRdb stores in-frame clones only, minus some. In the table there are around 79,000 clones, approximately 86% of which are singletons. The specimen was CD4+ or CD8+ T cells sorted from blood, collected in a trial of the OX40 agonist ivuxolimab. These receptors were collected from an adult with an advanced solid tumor such as melanoma, head and neck, liver or kidney cancer.

The genes are TRBV27 and TRBJ2-2; 13 nucleotides agree with TRBD2. The CDR3 is 16 amino acids. Germline V gene lookup returns CDR1 MNHEY and CDR2 SMNVEV (reference sequence). V was clipped by 10 bases and J by 4 bases; unmatched bases: 9. The CDR3 here is CAIRTSGRSGTGELFF. The CDR3 DNA sequence: TGTGCCATCAGGACTAGCGGGAGATCTGGCACCGGGGAGCTGTTTTTT.

CDR3 residues: CAWSLKGSYEQYF. The CDR3 DNA reads as TGTGCCTGGAGTTTAAAGGGGTCCTACGAGCAGTACTTC. The chain carries TRBV30 and TRBJ2-7; D may be TRBD1 (5 bases). V lost 2 bases, J lost 1 base, and 9 bases lay in between. CDR1 GTSNPN and CDR2 SVGIG come from the germline V gene (reference sequence). The CDR3 has 13 amino acids.

The rearrangement links TRBV28 to TRBJ2-3; D is possibly TRBD1 or TRBD2 (5 bases each). V lost 5 bases and J 2 bases, leaving 14 bases between the germline ends. Germline CDR1 reads MDHEN; CDR2 reads SYDVKM. The CDR3 consists of 15 residues. The CDR3 bases are TGTGCCAGCAGTCCTCATGGGACCAACACAGATACGCAGTATTTT. Protein: CASSPHGTNTDTQYF.

This clone was detected only once. This chain joins TRBV6-4 and TRBJ2-1; no reliable D call. The V end lost 8 bases, the J end lost 6 bases, and 8 bases lay between the germline ends. Per germline, CDR1 MRHNA and CDR2 SNTAGT. The CDR3 length is 11 residues. CDR3 loop: CASGSFNEQFF. As DNA, the CDR3 is TGTGCCAGCGGAAGTTTCAATGAGCAGTTCTTC.

V and J are TRBV15 and TRBJ2-1; D is perhaps TRBD2 (5 bases). Germline V gene lookup returns CDR1 LNHNV and CDR2 YYDKDF (reference sequence). V lost 0 bases and J 9 bases, leaving 6 bases between the germline ends. This CDR3 region has 12 residues. This CDR3 reads CATSRDGSEQFF. CDR3 nucleotides: TGTGCCACCAGCAGAGATGGGAGTGAGCAGTTCTTC.

The rearrangement uses TRBV12-5 and TRBJ1-1; tentatively, D is TRBD1 (5 bases). This CDR3 spans 13 amino acids. CDR1 and CDR2 (germline): LGHNT, FRNRAP. V was pared by 1 base and J by 6 bases, with 9 bases between. The CDR3 spells CASGLAGHSEAFF. CDR3 coding DNA: TGTGCTAGTGGTTTGGCCGGACATTCTGAAGCTTTCTTT.

V is TRBV27 and J is TRBJ2-5; D is ambiguous. Germline V gives CDR1 MNHEY, CDR2 SMNVEV (reference sequence). With 2 bases removed from V and 5 bases from J, the gap between germline ends came to 12 bases. CDR3 size: 14 residues. CDR3 sequence: CASSLNNRVETQYF. CDR3 in DNA: TGTGCCAGCAGTTTAAACAATAGGGTTGAGACCCAGTACTTC.

The chain joins TRBV19 to TRBJ1-2, with D perhaps TRBD1 (6 bases). Trimming cost V 2 bases and J 3 bases, with 19 bases left between them. Germline V gene data show CDR1 as LNHDA and CDR2 as SQIVND (reference sequence). The CDR3 sequence is 17 residues long. The CDR3 sequence is CASSIWFGGGKDYGYTF. CDR3 sequence (DNA): TGTGCCAGTAGTATATGGTTTGGAGGGGGAAAAGACTATGGCTACACCTTC.

The chain employs TRBV9 and TRBJ1-2, with D possibly TRBD1 on 5 matching bases. The CDR3 spans 15 residues. Trimming shortened V by 0 bases and J by 7 bases, and 16 bases separated the two germline ends. Germline CDR1 is SGDLS and CDR2 is YYNGEE. The CDR3 loop is CASSVERGGASGYTF. CDR3 in DNA: TGTGCCAGCAGCGTAGAGAGGGGTGGTGCGAGTGGCTACACCTTC.

The J gene is TRBJ2-5, the V gene TRBV30; D gene uncertain. This CDR3 comprises 12 residues. Germline V gene lookup returns CDR1 GTSNPN and CDR2 SVGIG (reference sequence). V was cut by 0 bases and J by 6 bases, with 8 bases left in between. As DNA, the CDR3 is TGTGCCTGGAGTGTAGCTAGACAGACCCAGTACTTC. Its translation: CAWSVARQTQYF.

This chain joins TRBV19 and TRBJ1-1; D is unresolved. The V end was cut by 5 bases, the J end by 8 bases, with 15 bases between. The CDR3 is 13 residues long. The germline V gene has CDR1 LNHDA and CDR2 SQIVND (reference sequence). CDR3 loop: CASSLPTQAEAFF. The CDR3, as DNA: TGTGCCAGTAGTCTACCGACCCAAGCGGAAGCTTTCTTT.

The chain joins TRBV7-9 to TRBJ1-1; D not certain. Germline V gives CDR1 SEHNR, CDR2 FQNEAQ (reference sequence). The V and J ends lost 2 bases and 2 bases respectively, with 9 bases between them. CDR3 size: 14 residues. In DNA, the CDR3 is TGTGCCAGCAGCTTAAGTCAGTCTAACACTGAAGCTTTCTTT. It translates to CASSLSQSNTEAFF.

This chain links TRBV5-1 with TRBJ2-5; 7 positions agree with TRBD2. This CDR3 contains 15 residues. V gave up 9 bases and J gave up 0 bases; unmatched junction bases: 11. Germline V lookup: CDR1 SGHRS, CDR2 YFSETQ. The CDR3 nucleotides are TGCGCCACTTCGGGGGGATCTCAGTACCAAGAGACCCAGTACTTC. It translates to CATSGGSQYQETQYF.

This sequence joins TRBV11-2 and TRBJ2-7; 9 bases fit TRBD1. Germline assignment: CDR1 SGHAT and CDR2 FQNNGV. V gave up 1 base and J gave up 4 bases; unmatched junction bases: 5. CDR3 length: 15 residues. The CDR3 sequence is CASSLAETGGYEQYF. CDR3 nucleotides: TGTGCCAGCAGCTTAGCGGAGACAGGGGGGTACGAGCAGTACTTC.

The chain combines TRBV25-1 with TRBJ1-6; D possibly corresponds to TRBD1 (5 bases). Germline values: CDR1 MGHDK, CDR2 SYGVNS. Trimming cost V 1 base and J 10 bases, with 14 bases left between them. The CDR3 sequence is 15 residues long. The CDR3 reads CASSELKGQGSPLHF. CDR3 nucleotides: TGTGCCAGCAGTGAATTGAAGGGGCAGGGATCACCCCTCCACTTT.

The genes are TRBV5-1 and TRBJ2-5; D uncertain. CDR3 size: 11 residues. The V gene lost 4 bases and the J gene lost 7 bases, with 8 bases spanning the gap. Per the germline V gene, CDR1 is SGHRS and CDR2 is YFSETQ. The chain's CDR3 is CASSRHRTQYF. The CDR3 DNA reads as TGCGCCAGCAGCCGCCACAGGACCCAGTACTTC.

V is TRBV5-1 and J is TRBJ1-1; no definite D call. CDR3 size: 14 residues. With 0 bases removed from V and 1 base from J, the gap between germline ends came to 7 bases. Per the germline V gene, CDR1 is SGHRS and CDR2 is YFSETQ. The CDR3, as DNA: TGCGCCAGCAGCTTGGACACTCCGAACACTGAAGCTTTCTTT. Amino acid sequence: CASSLDTPNTEAFF.

The J gene is TRBJ2-7, the V gene TRBV7-2, with D tentatively TRBD1 (5 bases). Trimming stripped 3 bases from V and 0 bases from J, with 9 bases between. The CDR3 is 14 amino acids. Looked up from germline, CDR1 is SGHTA and CDR2 is FQGNSA. The CDR3 nucleotides are TGTGCCAGCAGCTTCTTGACAGTCTCCTACGAGCAGTACTTC. This codes for CASSFLTVSYEQYF.

The V call is TRBV11-2, the J call TRBJ2-6; no clear D. Between the trimmed V and J ends, which lost 2 bases and 0 bases, there was a span of 8 bases. The CDR3 is 16 residues long. Germline V gene lookup returns CDR1 SGHAT and CDR2 FQNNGV. CDR3 nucleotide sequence: TGTGCCAGCAGCTTAAAGACGGTCTCTGGGGCCAACGTCCTGACTTTC. This gives the protein CASSLKTVSGANVLTF.

This chain connects TRBV9 to TRBJ1-4; no definite D call. Germline V gene data show CDR1 as SGDLS and CDR2 as YYNGEE. V lost 0 bases and J lost 0, with 6 bases in between. The CDR3 contains 15 residues. The CDR3 region has the DNA TGTGCCAGCAGCGTAGCGGTCTCAACTAATGAAAAACTGTTTTTT. Its translation: CASSVAVSTNEKLFF.

The genes are TRBV6-5 and TRBJ1-4; 7 positions agree with TRBD1. Unmatched junction bases numbered 2, after V lost 0 bases and J lost 10 bases. This CDR3 has 13 residues. CDR1 is MNHEY, CDR2 SVGAGI, per germline. The chain's CDR3 is CASSYSTGAKLFF. CDR3 nucleotide sequence: TGTGCCAGCAGTTACTCAACAGGGGCAAAACTGTTTTTT.

CDR3: CASSRGADTQYF. The CDR3 nucleotides are TGCGCCAGCAGTCGGGGGGCGGATACGCAGTATTTT. The rearrangement links TRBV5-1 to TRBJ2-3; possibly TRBD2 for D (7 bases). Germline lookup yields CDR1 SGHRS and CDR2 YFSETQ. Trimming cost V 5 bases and J 6 bases, with 10 bases left between them. This CDR3 contains 12 residues.

This clone was seen more than once but under ten times. V is TRBV10-1 and J is TRBJ2-2; the match to TRBD1 covers 7 bases. The junction had 4 bases not matched to a gene; V was cut back by 8 bases and J by 1 base. The CDR3 is 14 amino acids. Per germline, CDR1 WNHNN and CDR2 SYGVQD (reference sequence). CDR3 nucleotides: TGCGCCAGCGACGGGACAGTGAACACCGGGGAGCTGTTTTTT. This gives the protein CASDGTVNTGELFF.

This chain uses TRBV19 with TRBJ1-6, with D unresolved. Germline V gives CDR1 LNHDA, CDR2 SQIVND (reference sequence). Trimming cost V 5 bases and J 6 bases, with 5 bases left between them. CDR3 size: 12 residues. This chain's CDR3 is CASSFPNSPLHF. CDR3 in DNA: TGTGCCAGTAGTTTCCCTAATTCACCCCTCCACTTT.